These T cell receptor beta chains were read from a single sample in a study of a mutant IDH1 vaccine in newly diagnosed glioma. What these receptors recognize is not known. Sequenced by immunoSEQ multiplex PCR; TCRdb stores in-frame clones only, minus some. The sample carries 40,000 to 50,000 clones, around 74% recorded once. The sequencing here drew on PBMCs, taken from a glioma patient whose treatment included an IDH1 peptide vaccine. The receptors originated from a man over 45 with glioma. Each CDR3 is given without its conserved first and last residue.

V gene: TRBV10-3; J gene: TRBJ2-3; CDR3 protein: AIRLDLSTDTQY
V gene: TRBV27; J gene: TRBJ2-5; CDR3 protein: ASRGLAGETQY
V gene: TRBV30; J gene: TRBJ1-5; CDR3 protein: AWGRGELNQPQH
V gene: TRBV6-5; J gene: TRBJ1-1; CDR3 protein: ASSSRGTEAF
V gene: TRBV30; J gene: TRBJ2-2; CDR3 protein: AWSTGELF
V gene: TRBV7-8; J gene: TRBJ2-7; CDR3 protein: ASSFPRDRTSYEQY
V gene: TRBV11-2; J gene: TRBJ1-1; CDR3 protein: ASSSSMNTEAF
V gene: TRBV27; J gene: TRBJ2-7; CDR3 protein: ASSYGGATYEQY
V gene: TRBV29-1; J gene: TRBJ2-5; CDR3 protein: SVVSPQTQY
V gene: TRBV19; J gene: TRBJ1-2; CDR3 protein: ASNAGMDGYT
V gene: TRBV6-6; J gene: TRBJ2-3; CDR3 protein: ASRPHRQGGTDTQY
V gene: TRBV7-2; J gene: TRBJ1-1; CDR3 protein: ASSMEMNTEAF
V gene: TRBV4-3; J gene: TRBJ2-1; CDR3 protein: ASSQDRESEYNEQF
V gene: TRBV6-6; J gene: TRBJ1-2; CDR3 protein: ATSGGTMRGYT
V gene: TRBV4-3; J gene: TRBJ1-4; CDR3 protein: ASSPSTGGWEKLF
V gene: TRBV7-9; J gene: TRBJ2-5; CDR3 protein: ASSLQVLQETQY
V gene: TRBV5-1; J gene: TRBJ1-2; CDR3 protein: ASSFSGDGYT
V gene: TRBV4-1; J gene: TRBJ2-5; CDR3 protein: ASSQDDPSTRGLRETQY
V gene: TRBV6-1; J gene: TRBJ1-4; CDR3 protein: ASTLGTAVYEKLF
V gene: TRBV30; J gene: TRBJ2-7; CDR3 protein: AWSSTGTSYEQY
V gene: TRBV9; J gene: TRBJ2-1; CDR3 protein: ASSPGTAITYNEQF
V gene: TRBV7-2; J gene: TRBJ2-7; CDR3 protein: ASSLTDSVWYEQY
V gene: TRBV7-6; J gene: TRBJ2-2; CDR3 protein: ASSSTGGELF
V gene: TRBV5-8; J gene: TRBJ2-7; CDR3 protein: ASSRTPGSGEQY
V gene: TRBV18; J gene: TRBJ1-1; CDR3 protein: ASSPGPYTEAF
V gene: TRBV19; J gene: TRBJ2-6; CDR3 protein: ASNEGPSRVLT
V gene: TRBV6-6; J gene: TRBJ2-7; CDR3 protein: ASSSGTGLYEQY
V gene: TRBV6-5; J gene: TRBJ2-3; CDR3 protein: ASSGGSTQY
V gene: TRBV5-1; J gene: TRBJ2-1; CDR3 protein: ASSLGIRSYNEQF
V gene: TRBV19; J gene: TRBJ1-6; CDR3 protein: ASSIHDRGDSPLH
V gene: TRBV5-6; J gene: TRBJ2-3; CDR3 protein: ASSSRLAGGLRTDTQY
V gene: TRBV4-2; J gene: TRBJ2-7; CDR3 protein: ASSQARSSGDYEQY
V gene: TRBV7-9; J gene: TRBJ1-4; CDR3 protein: ASSSRDREEKLF
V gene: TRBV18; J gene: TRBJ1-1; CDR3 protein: ASDQGAGTEAF
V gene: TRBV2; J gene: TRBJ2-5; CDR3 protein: ASNPTVSETQY
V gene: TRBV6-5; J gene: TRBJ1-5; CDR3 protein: ASSLRGQPQH
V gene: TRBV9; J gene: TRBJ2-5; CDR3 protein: ASSVGGRAQETQY
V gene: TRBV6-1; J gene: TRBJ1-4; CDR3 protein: ASSEETDEKLF
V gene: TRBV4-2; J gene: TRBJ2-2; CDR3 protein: ASSPGLPTGELF
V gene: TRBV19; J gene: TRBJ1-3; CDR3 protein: ASSIAKAGSGNTIY
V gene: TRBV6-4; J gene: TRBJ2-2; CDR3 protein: ASRQGEAGELF
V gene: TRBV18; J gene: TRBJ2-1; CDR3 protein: ASSPPGDRASSYNEQF
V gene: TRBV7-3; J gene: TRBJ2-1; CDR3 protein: ASSETALGYQSNEQF
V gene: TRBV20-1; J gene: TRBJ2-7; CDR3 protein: SAVGAYEQY
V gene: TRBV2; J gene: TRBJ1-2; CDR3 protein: ASSATSPAYGYT
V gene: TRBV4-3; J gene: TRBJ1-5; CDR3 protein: ASSQSLGGGGNQPQH
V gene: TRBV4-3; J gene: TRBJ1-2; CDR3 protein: ASSQDSGTDGYGYT
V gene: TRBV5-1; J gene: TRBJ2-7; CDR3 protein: ASSLAGGRDEQY
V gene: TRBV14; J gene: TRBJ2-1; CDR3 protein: ASSLLGGTGGRNEQF
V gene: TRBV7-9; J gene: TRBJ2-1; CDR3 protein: ASSVRTARVTYNEQF
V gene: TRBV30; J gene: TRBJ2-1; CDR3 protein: AWSARRTGELAVGNEQF
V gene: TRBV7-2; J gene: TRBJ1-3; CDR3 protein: ASSLGRSGNTIY
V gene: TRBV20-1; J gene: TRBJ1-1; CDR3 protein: SAASAREAF
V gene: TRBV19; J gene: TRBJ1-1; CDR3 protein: ASSNRGAENTEAF